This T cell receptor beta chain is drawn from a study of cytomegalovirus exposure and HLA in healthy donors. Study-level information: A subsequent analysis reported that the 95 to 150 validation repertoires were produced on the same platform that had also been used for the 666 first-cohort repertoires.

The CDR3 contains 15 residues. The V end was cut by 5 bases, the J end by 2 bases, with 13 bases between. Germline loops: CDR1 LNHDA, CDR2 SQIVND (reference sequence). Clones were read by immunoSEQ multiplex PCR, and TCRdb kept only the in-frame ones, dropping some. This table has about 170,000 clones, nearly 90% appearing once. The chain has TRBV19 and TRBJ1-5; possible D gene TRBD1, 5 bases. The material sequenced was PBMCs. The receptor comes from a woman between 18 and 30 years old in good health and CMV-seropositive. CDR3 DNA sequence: TGTGCCAGTAGTGGGGGGGGAGGCGGCAATCAGCCCCAGCATTTT. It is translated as CASSGGGGGNQPQHF.